The 32 T cell receptor beta chains presented below share a single source sample, sequenced in a study of control samples from healthy donors and cancer patients. Here immunoSEQ multiplex PCR was the method, and the copy in TCRdb shows in-frame clones only, minus some. The repertoire includes some 130,000 clones, 92% of them detected once, and over 2% sits in the top ten. Input material: blood. These receptor sequences come from a woman aged 50 to 65 in good health.

The chain employs TRBV9 and TRBJ1-1, with D possibly being TRBD1 (5 bases). The germline V and J ends were trimmed by 1 base and 4 bases, with 11 bases remaining between them. The CDR3 length is 14 residues. The germline gives CDR1 SGDLS, CDR2 YYNGEE. Here the CDR3 DNA reads TGTGCCAGCAGCGTACAGGGTGGTGGCACTGAAGCTTTCTTT. It encodes CASSVQGGGTEAFF.

This chain joins TRBV9 and TRBJ2-1; 7 bases are a match to TRBD2. Germline V gives CDR1 SGDLS, CDR2 YYNGEE. V was clipped by 4 bases and J by 13 bases; unmatched bases: 20. The CDR3 has 16 amino acids. The CDR3 protein is CASSLGDYPNSGSQFF. The CDR3 bases are TGTGCCAGCAGCCTCGGGGACTACCCAAACTCAGGCAGTCAGTTCTTC.

The chain combines TRBV6-5 with TRBJ2-1; 8 bases map to TRBD2. This CDR3 has 14 amino acids. With V trimmed by 7 bases and J by 9 bases, 11 bases remained unmatched. Looked up from germline, CDR1 is MNHEY and CDR2 is SVGAGI. The CDR3 nucleotides read TGTGCCAGCACCAGGGGACTAGTCTTCGGTGAGCAGTTCTTC. Protein: CASTRGLVFGEQFF.

J is TRBJ1-1 and V is TRBV29-1; possibly TRBD1 for D (6 bases). CDR3 length: 16 residues. Germline V lookup: CDR1 SQVTM, CDR2 ANQGSEA. The ends were cut back, 7 bases at V and 0 bases at J, with 21 bases in the middle. CDR3 nucleotides: TGCAGCGCCCTGGCCCTTTCGACAGGCTTGAACACTGAAGCTTTCTTT. It yields the protein CSALALSTGLNTEAFF.

This chain connects TRBV21-1 to TRBJ1-4; no check of the table's D call, TRBD1, against the DNA was made. TRBV21-1 is given as a pseudogene. CDR3 size: 14 residues. For the CDR3, the DNA is TGTGCCAGCCCGCAAAAGAGGGGGCGAACTAGACTGTTTTTT. Amino acid sequence: CASPQKRGRTRLFF.

On this clone: Other DNA sequences in the sample encode the same CDR3. The rearrangement joins TRBV28 to TRBJ1-5; TRBD1 is a possible D gene (6 bases). Trimming pared 6 bases from V and 6 bases from J, leaving 12 bases between. Per the germline V gene, CDR1 is MDHEN and CDR2 is SYDVKM. The CDR3 is 13 residues long. CDR3 nucleotides: TGTGCCAGCAGCCTACAGGGAGCTCAGCCCCAGCATTTT. Residues: CASSLQGAQPQHF.

This chain connects TRBV2 to TRBJ1-2; 8 bases align to TRBD1. The CDR3 has 13 amino acids. Germline loops: CDR1 SNHLY, CDR2 FYNNEI. The V segment lost 4 bases and the J segment 7 bases; nucleotides outside the gene matches: 5. The CDR3 sequence is CASSVQGAGGYTF. CDR3 nucleotide sequence: TGTGCCAGCAGTGTTCAGGGGGCAGGTGGCTACACCTTC.

V gene TRBV4-2 combines with J gene TRBJ1-2; TRBD1 matches 8 bases. The germline V gene has CDR1 LGHNA and CDR2 YNFKEQ. The CDR3 has 15 amino acids. The V gene end was trimmed by 0 bases and the J gene end by 5 bases; junction bases not matched to a gene: 5. The CDR3 is CASSQDRGPGYGYTF. DNA of the CDR3: TGTGCCAGCAGCCAAGACAGGGGGCCAGGTTATGGCTACACCTTC.

The J gene is TRBJ2-5, the V gene TRBV6-1, with 11 bases that match TRBD1. With 4 bases clipped from V and 4 bases from J, the junction kept 11 bases outside the gene matches. Germline V lookup: CDR1 MNHNS, CDR2 SASEGT. The CDR3 has 17 amino acids. The CDR3: CASSVWTGGRIGETQYF. In DNA form, the CDR3 reads TGTGCCAGCAGTGTATGGACAGGGGGCAGGATCGGAGAGACCCAGTACTTC.

The rearrangement uses TRBV28 and TRBJ1-1, with D possibly matching TRBD1 (6 bases). Trimming removed 0 bases at V and 2 bases at J, with 13 bases between. Germline assignment: CDR1 MDHEN and CDR2 SYDVKM. The length of the CDR3 is 16 residues. In DNA, the CDR3 is TGTGCCAGCAGTTTATGGTTCCAGGGGTTTAACACTGAAGCTTTCTTT. Translating it yields CASSLWFQGFNTEAFF.

The chain couples TRBV5-1 to TRBJ2-5; weak D call: TRBD1 (5 bases). This CDR3 is built from 14 residues. Deletions cut 4 bases from V and 0 bases from J, with 10 bases between. Looked up from germline, CDR1 is SGHRS and CDR2 is YFSETQ. The CDR3 region is CASSHRSNQETQYF. The CDR3 nucleotides are TGCGCCAGCAGCCACAGGTCAAACCAAGAGACCCAGTACTTC.

The CDR3, as DNA: TGTGCCAGCAGCAGGGAGGGTAGCTCCTACAATGAGCAGTTCTTC. Translation: CASSREGSSYNEQFF. The chain carries TRBV11-3 and TRBJ2-1; 7 bases line up with TRBD2. The germline V gene has CDR1 SGHNT and CDR2 YENEEA. The CDR3 loop spans 15 amino acids. Trimming took 5 bases from V and 0 from J; bases not matched to a gene: 4.

The rearrangement uses TRBV18 and TRBJ1-1; 8 bases agree with TRBD1. The CDR3 is made up of 15 amino acids. The germline gives CDR1 KGHSH, CDR2 LQKENI. The ends lost 2 bases at V and 4 bases at J; junction bases unmatched: 6. CDR3 in DNA: TGTGCCAGCTCACCATATCAGGGGGCTGGCACTGAAGCTTTCTTT. Its protein product is CASSPYQGAGTEAFF.

The chain couples TRBV7-8 to TRBJ2-3, with D possibly matching TRBD1 (6 bases). The CDR3 runs 16 residues. Germline-derived CDR1 and CDR2 are SGHVS and FQNEAQ. Between the trimmed V and J ends, which lost 8 bases and 6 bases, there was a span of 24 bases. CDR3: CASQPPDRLQGDTQYF. The CDR3 coding sequence is TGTGCCAGCCAACCCCCCGATAGACTTCAGGGGGATACGCAGTATTTT.

This chain joins TRBV27 and TRBJ1-1; no reliable D call. Germline V gene data show CDR1 as MNHEY and CDR2 as SMNVEV (reference sequence). The CDR3 runs 13 residues. V lost 2 bases to trimming and J lost 1 base, with 5 bases between them. CDR3 in DNA: TGTGCCAGCAGTTTACTGGAGAACACTGAAGCTTTCTTT. Amino acid sequence: CASSLLENTEAFF.

About this clone: This specimen includes other DNA sequences encoding the same CDR3. The rearrangement joins TRBV21-1 to TRBJ1-5; the table's D call, TRBD1, has no DNA check behind it. TRBV21-1 is a documented pseudogene. This CDR3 contains 13 residues. CDR3 nucleotide sequence: TGTGCCAGCAGCAAACAGGGGAATCAGCCCCAGCATTTT. This gives the protein CASSKQGNQPQHF.

CDR3 sequence (DNA): TGCAGCCCCCCGGGGGGGGCGAACACTGAAGCTTTCTTT. Protein product: CSPPGGANTEAFF. This sequence joins TRBV29-1 and TRBJ1-1, with a weak D call TRBD1 (6 bases). Trimming left V 8 bases short and J 1 base short, with 14 bases between. Germline V lookup: CDR1 SQVTM, CDR2 ANQGSEA. There are 13 residues in the CDR3.

The rearrangement joins TRBV30 to TRBJ1-2, with unresolved D. Trimming left V 0 bases short and J 4 bases short, with 12 bases between. Germline assignment: CDR1 GTSNPN and CDR2 SVGIG (reference sequence). The CDR3 is 14 amino acids. CDR3 sequence reads: CAWSVPVGPYGYTF. DNA of the CDR3: TGTGCCTGGAGTGTACCTGTAGGGCCCTATGGCTACACCTTC. The entire variable domain, with the rest obtained from reference TRBV30 and TRBJ1-2, is as follows: SQTIHQWPATLVQPVGSPLSLECTVEGTSNPNLYWYRQAAGRGLQLLFYSVGIGQISSEVPQNLSASRPQDRQFILSSKKLLLSDSGFYLCAWSVPVGPYGYTFGSGTRLTVV.

This clone was found a few times. The J gene is TRBJ2-1, the V gene TRBV2; D is unclear. V was trimmed by 5 bases and J by 10 bases, leaving 12 bases between them. CDR1 SNHLY and CDR2 FYNNEI come from the germline V gene. The CDR3 runs 12 residues. DNA for the CDR3: TGTGCCAGCAGTCAAGACTCCCTGGAGCAGTTCTTC. This codes for CASSQDSLEQFF.

The chain is built from TRBV24-1 and TRBJ2-1; the D gene is possibly TRBD2 (5 bases). CDR3 size: 12 residues. The germline V gene has CDR1 KGHDR and CDR2 SFDVKD. V was pared by 9 bases and J by 7 bases, with 12 bases between. CDR3 sequence: CATRTSGNEQFF. DNA for the CDR3: TGTGCCACCCGGACCTCGGGGAATGAGCAGTTCTTC.

J is TRBJ2-7 and V is TRBV5-6, with TRBD1 as a possible D gene (5 bases). The germline V and J ends were trimmed by 4 bases and 3 bases, with 14 bases remaining between them. The CDR3 is 14 amino acids. In germline, CDR1 is SGHDT, CDR2 YYEEEE. CDR3 sequence: CASSIVGAYYEQYF. The CDR3 DNA sequence: TGTGCCAGCAGCATAGTTGGGGCCTACTACGAGCAGTACTTC.

The CDR3, as DNA: TGTGCCAGCAGCCAAAGCTATGAGCAGTTCTTC. Translating it yields CASSQSYEQFF. V usage is TRBV3-1 (or the pseudogene TRBV3-2) and J usage is TRBJ2-1; no firm D call. Germline V lookup: CDR1 LGHDT, CDR2 YNNKEL (reference sequence). Between the trimmed V and J ends, which lost 2 bases and 8 bases, there was a span of 4 bases. The CDR3 runs 11 residues.

This chain uses TRBV19 with TRBJ2-1, with 8 nucleotides matching TRBD2. The germline CDR1 and CDR2 sequences are LNHDA and SQIVND (reference sequence). The CDR3 extends over 14 amino acids. The V and J ends lost 5 bases and 5 bases, in that order; junction bases with no gene match: 5. The CDR3 spells CASSGSGMDNEQFF. The CDR3, as DNA: TGTGCCAGTAGTGGTAGCGGGATGGACAATGAGCAGTTCTTC.

This chain joins TRBV6-1 and TRBJ2-3, with TRBD2 matching 11 bases. This CDR3 comprises 16 residues. Germline V gene sequence: CDR1 MNHNS, CDR2 SASEGT. The ends lost 4 bases at V and 3 bases at J; junction bases unmatched: 6. This CDR3 reads CASSATSGSLTDTQYF. The CDR3 nucleotides read TGTGCCAGCAGTGCTACTAGCGGGAGTTTGACAGATACGCAGTATTTT.

The rearrangement links TRBV7-9 to TRBJ1-6; D possibly corresponds to TRBD1 (5 bases). The germline V gene encodes CDR1 SEHNR and CDR2 FQNEAQ (reference sequence). Trimming removed 10 bases at V and 6 bases at J, with 16 bases between. The CDR3 contains 14 residues. The CDR3 sequence: CAITPGSSNSPLHF. For the CDR3, the DNA is TGTGCCATCACTCCAGGGAGTAGTAATTCACCCCTCCACTTT.

A few counts support this clone. A junction end diverges from the germline sequence, so it may reflect a read error. The V and J genes are TRBV6-6 and TRBJ2-7, with D perhaps matching TRBD1 (5 bases). The CDR3 is 14 amino acids. Germline V gene sequence: CDR1 MNHNY, CDR2 SVGAGI (reference sequence). The CDR3 nucleotides are TGTGCCAGCAGTCACTCCAGGGATACCTACGAGCAGTACTTC. It translates to CASSHSRDTYEQYF.

The chain is built from TRBV12-3 or TRBV12-4 and TRBJ2-1; D is ambiguous. This CDR3 has 11 residues. V was shortened by 4 bases and J by 2 bases, with 0 bases between the two germline ends. The CDR3 is CASSSYNEQFF. Written as DNA, the CDR3 is TGTGCCAGCAGTTCCTACAATGAGCAGTTCTTC.

The J gene is TRBJ1-4, the V gene TRBV15; tentatively, D is TRBD1 (6 bases). CDR1 is LNHNV and CDR2 is YYDKDF in the germline V gene (reference sequence). Trimming took off 1 base at V and 5 bases at J, with 11 bases between the two ends. The CDR3 spans 15 residues. For the CDR3, the DNA is TGTGCCACCAGCAGAGGGGACACCAGAAATGAAAAACTGTTTTTT. The encoded protein is CATSRGDTRNEKLFF. Full variable domain (rest looked up from reference TRBV15 and TRBJ1-4): DAMVIQNPRYQVTQFGKPVTLSCSQTLNHNVMYWYQQKSSQAPKLLFHYYDKDFNNEADTPDNFQSRRPNTSFCFLDIRSPGLGDTAMYLCATSRGDTRNEKLFFGSGTQLSVL.

The chain links TRBV7-2 to TRBJ2-1; D unclear. V dropped 5 bases and J dropped 8 bases, with 13 bases sitting between them. CDR3 size: 13 residues. CDR1 SGHTA and CDR2 FQGNSA come from the germline V gene. The CDR3 nucleotides read TGTGCCAGCAGCCCCCTCGTATTGGATGAGCAGTTCTTC. Its protein is CASSPLVLDEQFF. The full variable domain, completed using reference TRBV7-2 and TRBJ2-1, is GAGVSQSPSNKVTEKGKDVELRCDPISGHTALYWYRQSLGQGLEFLIYFQGNSAPDKSGLPSDRFSAERTGGSVSTLTIQRTQQEDSAVYLCASSPLVLDEQFFGPGTRLTVL.

J is TRBJ2-3 and V is TRBV19, with D maybe TRBD2 (6 bases). The V end lost 1 base, the J end lost 5 bases, and 22 bases lay between the germline ends. The CDR3 consists of 18 residues. Germline CDR1 and CDR2: LNHDA and SQIVND (reference sequence). In nucleotides, the CDR3 is TGTGCCAGTAGTATAGCAGTTTTCGGGGGAGGAGAAGGAGATACGCAGTATTTT. Translating gives CASSIAVFGGGEGDTQYF.

This chain joins TRBV28 and TRBJ1-4, with 10 bases fitting TRBD1. CDR3 length equals 15 residues. Germline V CDR1 and CDR2: MDHEN, SYDVKM. V dropped 5 bases and J dropped 5; count of bases not matched to a gene: 5. Written as DNA, the CDR3 is TGTGCCAGCAGTCTACCGGGACAGGGGAATGAAAAACTGTTTTTT. It encodes CASSLPGQGNEKLFF. Drawing the rest from reference TRBV28 and TRBJ1-4, the complete variable domain is DVKVTQSSRYLVKRTGEKVFLECVQDMDHENMFWYRQDPGLGLRLIYFSYDVKMKEKGDIPEGYSVSREKKERFSLILESASTNQTSMYLCASSLPGQGNEKLFFGSGTQLSVL.

The chain employs TRBV30 and TRBJ2-5; no firm D call. The V end lost 3 bases, the J end lost 1 base, and 6 bases lay between the germline ends. CDR3 length equals 12 residues. Per germline, CDR1 GTSNPN and CDR2 SVGIG (reference sequence). CDR3 protein: CAWRQIQETQYF. The CDR3 DNA follows: TGTGCCTGGAGACAGATCCAAGAGACCCAGTACTTC.